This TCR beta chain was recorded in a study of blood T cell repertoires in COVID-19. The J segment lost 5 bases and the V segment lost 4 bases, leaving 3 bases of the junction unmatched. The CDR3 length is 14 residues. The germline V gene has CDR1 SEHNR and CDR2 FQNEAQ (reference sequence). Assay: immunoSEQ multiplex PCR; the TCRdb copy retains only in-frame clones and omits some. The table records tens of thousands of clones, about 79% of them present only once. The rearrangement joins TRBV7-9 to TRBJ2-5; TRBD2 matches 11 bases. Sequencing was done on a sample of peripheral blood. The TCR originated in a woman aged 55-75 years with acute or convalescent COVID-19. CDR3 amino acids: CASSSTSGAETQYF. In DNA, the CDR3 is TGTGCCAGCAGCTCGACTAGCGGGGCCGAGACCCAGTACTTC.